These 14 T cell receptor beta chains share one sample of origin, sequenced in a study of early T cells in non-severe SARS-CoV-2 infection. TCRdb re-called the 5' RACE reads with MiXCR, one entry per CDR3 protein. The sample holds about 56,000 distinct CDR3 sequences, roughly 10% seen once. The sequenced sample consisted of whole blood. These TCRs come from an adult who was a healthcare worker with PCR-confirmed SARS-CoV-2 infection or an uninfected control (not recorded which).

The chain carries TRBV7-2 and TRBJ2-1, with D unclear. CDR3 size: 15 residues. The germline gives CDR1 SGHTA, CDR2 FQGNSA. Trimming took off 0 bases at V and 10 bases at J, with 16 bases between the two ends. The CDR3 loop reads CASSLAPDTTGEQFF. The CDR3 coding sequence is TGTGCCAGCAGCTTAGCCCCTGACACCACTGGGGAGCAGTTCTTC.

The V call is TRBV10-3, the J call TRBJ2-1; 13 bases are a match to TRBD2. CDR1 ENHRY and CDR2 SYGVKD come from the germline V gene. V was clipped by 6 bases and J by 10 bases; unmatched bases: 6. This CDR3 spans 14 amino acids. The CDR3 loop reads CAIRGTSGKGEQFF. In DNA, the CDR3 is TGTGCCATCAGAGGGACTAGCGGGAAAGGGGAGCAGTTCTTC.

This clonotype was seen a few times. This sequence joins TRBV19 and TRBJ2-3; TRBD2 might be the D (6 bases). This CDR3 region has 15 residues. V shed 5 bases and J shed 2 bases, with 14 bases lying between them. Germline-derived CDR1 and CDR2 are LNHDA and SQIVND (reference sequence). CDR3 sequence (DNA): TGTGCCAGTAGTTTAGCGGATCCCTACACAGATACGCAGTATTTT. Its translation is CASSLADPYTDTQYF.

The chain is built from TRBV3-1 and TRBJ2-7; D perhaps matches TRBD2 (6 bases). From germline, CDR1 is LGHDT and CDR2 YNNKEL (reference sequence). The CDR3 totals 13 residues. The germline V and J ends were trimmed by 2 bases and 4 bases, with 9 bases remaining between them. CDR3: CASSQLGGYEQYF. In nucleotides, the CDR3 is TGTGCCAGCAGCCAACTTGGGGGGTACGAGCAGTACTTC.

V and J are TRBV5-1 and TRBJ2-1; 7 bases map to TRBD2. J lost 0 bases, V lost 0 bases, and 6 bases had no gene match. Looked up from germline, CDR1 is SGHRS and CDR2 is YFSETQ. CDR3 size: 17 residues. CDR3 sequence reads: CASSLAAGVVSYNEQFF. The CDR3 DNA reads TGCGCCAGCAGCTTGGCGGCGGGAGTCGTCTCCTACAATGAGCAGTTCTTC.

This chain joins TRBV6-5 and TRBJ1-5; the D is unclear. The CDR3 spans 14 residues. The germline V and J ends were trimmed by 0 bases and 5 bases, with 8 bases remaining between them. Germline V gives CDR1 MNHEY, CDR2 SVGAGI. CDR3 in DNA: TGTGCCAGCAGTTACTCCGGGCGTGATCAGCCCCAGCATTTT. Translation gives CASSYSGRDQPQHF.

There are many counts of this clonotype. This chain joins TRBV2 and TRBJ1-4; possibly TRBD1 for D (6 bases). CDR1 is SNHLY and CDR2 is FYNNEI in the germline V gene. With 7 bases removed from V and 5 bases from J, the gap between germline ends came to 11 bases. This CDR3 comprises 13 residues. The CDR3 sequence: CASNEQGNEKLFF. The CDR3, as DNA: TGTGCCAGCAACGAGCAGGGGAATGAAAAACTGTTTTTT.

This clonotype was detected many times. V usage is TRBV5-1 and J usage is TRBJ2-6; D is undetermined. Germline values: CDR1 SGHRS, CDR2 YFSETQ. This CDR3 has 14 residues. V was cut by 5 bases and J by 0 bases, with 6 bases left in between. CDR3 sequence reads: CASRALSGANVLTF. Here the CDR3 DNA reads TGCGCCAGCAGGGCCCTCTCTGGGGCCAACGTCCTGACTTTC.

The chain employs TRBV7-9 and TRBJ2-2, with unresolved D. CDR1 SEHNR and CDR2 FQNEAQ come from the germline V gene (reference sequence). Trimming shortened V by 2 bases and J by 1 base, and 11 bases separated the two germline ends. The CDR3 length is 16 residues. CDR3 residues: CASSLSLGLNTGELFF. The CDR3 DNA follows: TGTGCCAGCAGCTTATCCTTGGGTTTGAACACCGGGGAGCTGTTTTTT.

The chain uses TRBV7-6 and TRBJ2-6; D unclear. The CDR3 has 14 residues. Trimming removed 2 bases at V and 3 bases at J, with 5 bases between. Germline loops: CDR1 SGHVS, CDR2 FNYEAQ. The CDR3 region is CASSLRSGANVLTF. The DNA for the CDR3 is TGTGCCAGCAGCTTAAGAAGTGGGGCCAACGTCCTGACTTTC.

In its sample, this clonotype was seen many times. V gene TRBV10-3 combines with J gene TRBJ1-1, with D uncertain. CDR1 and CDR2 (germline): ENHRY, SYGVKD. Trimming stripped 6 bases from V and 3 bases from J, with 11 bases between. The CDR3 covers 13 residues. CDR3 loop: CAIRSDGYTEAFF. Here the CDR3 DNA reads TGTGCCATCAGGTCGGACGGATACACTGAAGCTTTCTTT.

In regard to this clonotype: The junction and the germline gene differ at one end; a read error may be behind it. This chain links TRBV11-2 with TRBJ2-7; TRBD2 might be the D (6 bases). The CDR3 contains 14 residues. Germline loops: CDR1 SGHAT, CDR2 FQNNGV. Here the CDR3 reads CVSSPWRDHYEQYF. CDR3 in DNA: TGTGTCAGCAGCCCCTGGAGGGACCACTACGAGCAGTACTTC.

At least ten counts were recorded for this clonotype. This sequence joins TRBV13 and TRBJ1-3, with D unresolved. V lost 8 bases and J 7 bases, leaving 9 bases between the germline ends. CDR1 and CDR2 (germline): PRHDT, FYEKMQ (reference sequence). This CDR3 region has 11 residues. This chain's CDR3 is CASGSWNTIYF. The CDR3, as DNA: TGTGCCAGCGGGAGCTGGAACACCATATATTTT.

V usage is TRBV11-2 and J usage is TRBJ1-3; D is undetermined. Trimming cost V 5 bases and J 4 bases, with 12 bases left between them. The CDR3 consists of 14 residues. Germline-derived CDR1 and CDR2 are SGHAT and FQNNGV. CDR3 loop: CASSLLGGGNTIYF. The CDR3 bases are TGTGCCAGCAGCCTCCTGGGAGGGGGAAACACCATATATTTT.